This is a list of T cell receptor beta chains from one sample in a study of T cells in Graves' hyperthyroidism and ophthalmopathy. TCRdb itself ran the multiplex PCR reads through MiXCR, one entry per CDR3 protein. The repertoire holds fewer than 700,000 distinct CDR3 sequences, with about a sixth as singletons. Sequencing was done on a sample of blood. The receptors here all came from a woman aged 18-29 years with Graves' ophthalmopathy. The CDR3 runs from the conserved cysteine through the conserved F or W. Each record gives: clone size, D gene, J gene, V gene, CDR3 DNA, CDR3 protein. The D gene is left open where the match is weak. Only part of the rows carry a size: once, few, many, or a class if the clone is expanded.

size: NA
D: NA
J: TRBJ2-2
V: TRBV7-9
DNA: TGTGCCAGCAGCCCTCGGGGTTCGAACACCGGGGAGCTGTTTTTT
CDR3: CASSPRGSNTGELFF

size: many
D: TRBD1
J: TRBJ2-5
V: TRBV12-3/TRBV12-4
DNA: TGTGCCAGCAGTCAGAGGAGGACAGGGGGGGAGACCCAGTACTTC
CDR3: CASSQRRTGGETQYF

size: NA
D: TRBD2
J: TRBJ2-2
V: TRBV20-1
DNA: TGCAGTGCTAGAGTGGCAACTAGCGGGCTAACCGGGGAGCTGTTTTTT
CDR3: CSARVATSGLTGELFF

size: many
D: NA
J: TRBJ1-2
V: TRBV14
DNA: TGTGCCAGCAGCCAAGGATCGACACCCACAAGGGGCTACACCTTC
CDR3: CASSQGSTPTRGYTF

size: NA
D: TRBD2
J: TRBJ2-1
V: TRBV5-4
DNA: TGTGCCAGCAGCTTAGCGGGGGGGGACCCTAATGAGCAGTTCTTC
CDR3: CASSLAGGDPNEQFF

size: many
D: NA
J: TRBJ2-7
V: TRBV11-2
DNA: TGTGCCAGCAGCTTAGAGGCACCACAAGTTTCCTACGAGCAGTACTTC
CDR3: CASSLEAPQVSYEQYF

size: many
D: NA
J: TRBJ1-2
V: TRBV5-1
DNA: TGCGCCAGCAGCTTGGAGGGGTACGGGTATGGCTACACCTTC
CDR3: CASSLEGYGYGYTF

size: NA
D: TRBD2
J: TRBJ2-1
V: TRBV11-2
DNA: TGTGCCAGCAGCCGCGGACTAGCGGGACTATACAATGAGCAGTTCTTC
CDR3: CASSRGLAGLYNEQFF

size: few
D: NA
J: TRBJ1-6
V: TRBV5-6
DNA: TGTGCCAGCAGCTCCCCAGGGGTGCTCGGTTCACCCCTCCACTTT
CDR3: CASSSPGVLGSPLHF

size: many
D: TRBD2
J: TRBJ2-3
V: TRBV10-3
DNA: TGTGCCACCACCATCAGTCGAGCGGGGGCAGATGCGGATACGCAGTATTTT
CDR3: CATTISRAGADADTQYF

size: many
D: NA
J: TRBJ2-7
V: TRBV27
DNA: TGTGCCAGCAGCCTGAGGCCCCCTCCCTACGAGCAGTACTTC
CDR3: CASSLRPPPYEQYF

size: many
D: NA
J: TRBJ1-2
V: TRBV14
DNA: TGTGCCAGCAGCCCGCAGCGTAACTATGGCTACACCTTC
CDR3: CASSPQRNYGYTF

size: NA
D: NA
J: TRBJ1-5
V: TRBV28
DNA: TGTGCCAGCAGTACCGACCGGGGGCAGCCCCAGCATTTT
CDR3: CASSTDRGQPQHF

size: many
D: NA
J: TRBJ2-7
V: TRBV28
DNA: TGTGCCAGCACCTGGGGAGAAGCCTACGAGCAGTACTTC
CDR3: CASTWGEAYEQYF

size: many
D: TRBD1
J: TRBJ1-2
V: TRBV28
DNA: TGTGCCAGCAGTGGTGAGGGGGCAGGGGGAGGCTACACCTTC
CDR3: CASSGEGAGGGYTF

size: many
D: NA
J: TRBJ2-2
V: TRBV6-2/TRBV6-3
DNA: TGTGCCAGCAGAGAGGGATCCGGGGAGCTGTTTTTT
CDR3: CASREGSGELFF

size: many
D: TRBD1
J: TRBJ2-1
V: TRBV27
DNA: TGTGCCAGCAGTTTATTACCGACAGGGGGATTGGGCAATGAGCAGTTCTTC
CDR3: CASSLLPTGGLGNEQFF

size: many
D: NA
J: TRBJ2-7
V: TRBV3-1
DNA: TGTGCCAGCAGCCAAGGTGCAGGGACCTACGAGCAGTACTTC
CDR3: CASSQGAGTYEQYF

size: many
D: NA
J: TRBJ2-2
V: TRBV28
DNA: TGTGCCAGCAGTCCCATCCCGGGACTGGGACAGAACACCGGGGAGCTGTTTTTT
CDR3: CASSPIPGLGQNTGELFF

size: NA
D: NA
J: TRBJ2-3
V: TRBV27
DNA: TGTGCCAGCAGTTCATCGGTAGATACGCAGTATTTT
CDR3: CASSSSVDTQYF

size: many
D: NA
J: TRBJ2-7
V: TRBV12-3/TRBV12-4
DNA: TGTGCCAGCAGTTTATTTGGGGACCGAAGAAACGAGCAGTACTTC
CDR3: CASSLFGDRRNEQYF

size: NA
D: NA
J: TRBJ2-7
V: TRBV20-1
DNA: TGCAGTGCTAGAGATCGGACAGCCGCCTCCTACGAGCAGTACTTC
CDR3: CSARDRTAASYEQYF

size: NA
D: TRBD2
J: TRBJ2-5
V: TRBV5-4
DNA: TGTGCCAGCAGCTTGTTGGGGCGGGGGGGCCGGGTCCAAGAGACCCAGTACTTC
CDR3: CASSLLGRGGRVQETQYF

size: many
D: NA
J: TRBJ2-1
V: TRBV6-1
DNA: TGTGCCAGCTCCTCGCCCCGCAATGAGCAGTTCTTC
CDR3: CASSSPRNEQFF

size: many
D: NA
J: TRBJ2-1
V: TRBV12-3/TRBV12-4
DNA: TGTGCCAGCAGTTCCCCCCTAGGGGTCCACAATGAGCAGTTCTTC
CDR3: CASSSPLGVHNEQFF

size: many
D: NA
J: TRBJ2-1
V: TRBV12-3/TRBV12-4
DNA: TGTGCCAGCAGTTTATTGGGGGTGAGGAATGAGCAGTTCTTC
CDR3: CASSLLGVRNEQFF

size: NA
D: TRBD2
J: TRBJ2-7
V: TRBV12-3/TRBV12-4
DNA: TGTGCCAGCAGTTTACGACTAGCGGGGATCGGCGAGCAGTACTTC
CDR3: CASSLRLAGIGEQYF

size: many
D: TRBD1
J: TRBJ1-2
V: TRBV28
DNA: TGTGCCAGCAGTTTCGGGACAGGGATTATAGGCTACACCTTC
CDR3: CASSFGTGIIGYTF

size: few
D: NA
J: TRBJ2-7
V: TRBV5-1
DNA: TGCGCCAGCAGTCACCGGGACGGATGGTCCTACGAGCAGTACTTC
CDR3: CASSHRDGWSYEQYF

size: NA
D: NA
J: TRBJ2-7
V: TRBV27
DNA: TGTGCCAGCAGCCACGGGTCCTCGGTCCCCTACGAGCAGTACTTC
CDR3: CASSHGSSVPYEQYF

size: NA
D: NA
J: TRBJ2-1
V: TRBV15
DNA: TGTGCCACCAGCAGAGATTTTGAGTCCTACAATGAGCAGTTCTTC
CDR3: CATSRDFESYNEQFF

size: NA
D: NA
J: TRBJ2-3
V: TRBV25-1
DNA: TGTGCCAGCAGGAAGGGGGGCACAGATACGCAGTATTTT
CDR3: CASRKGGTDTQYF

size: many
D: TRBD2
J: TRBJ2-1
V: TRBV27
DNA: TGTGCCAGCAGCTCGGCCGGTAGTAGCGGGAGGGTCCACAATGAGCAGTTCTTC
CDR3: CASSSAGSSGRVHNEQFF

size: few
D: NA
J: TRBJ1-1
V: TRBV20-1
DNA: TGCAGTGCTAGAGGGTTTGGTAGGGACACTGAAGCTTTCTTT
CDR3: CSARGFGRDTEAFF

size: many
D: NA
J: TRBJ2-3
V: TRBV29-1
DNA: TGCAGCGTTGAAGAGCGGGATGATACGCAGTATTTT
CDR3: CSVEERDDTQYF

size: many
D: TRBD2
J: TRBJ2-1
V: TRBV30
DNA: TGTGCCTGGAGTGTACCGCCTAGCGGGAGGGCCTCGGATGAGCAGTTCTTC
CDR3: CAWSVPPSGRASDEQFF

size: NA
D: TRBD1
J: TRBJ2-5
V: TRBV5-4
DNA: TGTGCCAGCAGCTTTACAGGGGTAGAGACCCAGTACTTC
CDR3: CASSFTGVETQYF

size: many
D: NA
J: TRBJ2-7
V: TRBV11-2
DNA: TGTGCCAGCAGCTTAATACTAGTAGGCGAGCAGTACTTC
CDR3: CASSLILVGEQYF

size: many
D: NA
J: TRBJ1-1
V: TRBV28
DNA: TGTGCCAGCAGTTTAATGCTGCAGGGGCAGGCTTTCTTT
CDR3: CASSLMLQGQAFF

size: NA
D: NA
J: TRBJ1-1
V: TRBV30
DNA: TGTGCCTGGAGGGGGAGGGCCAAGAACACTGAAGCTTTCTTT
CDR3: CAWRGRAKNTEAFF

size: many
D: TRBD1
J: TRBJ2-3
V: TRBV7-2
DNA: TGTGCCAGCAGCTTTTCAGACAGGGGTAATACGCAGTATTTT
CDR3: CASSFSDRGNTQYF

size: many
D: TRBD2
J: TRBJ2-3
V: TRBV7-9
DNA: TGTGCCAGCAGCTCCCCTGTGTTGGGGGGGGACACAGATACGCAGTATTTT
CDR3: CASSSPVLGGDTDTQYF

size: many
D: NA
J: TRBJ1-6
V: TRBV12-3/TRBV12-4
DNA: TGTGCCAGCAGCGACGTGGGTTCACCCCTCCACTTT
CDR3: CASSDVGSPLHF

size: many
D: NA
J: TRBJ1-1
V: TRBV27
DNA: TGTGCCAGCAGTTTATCGGGGGCTGTTAACACTGAAGCTTTCTTT
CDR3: CASSLSGAVNTEAFF

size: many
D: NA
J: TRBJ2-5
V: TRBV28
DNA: TGTGCCAGCAGTTTCGGCCAGAACTCCCAAGAGACCCAGTACTTC
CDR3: CASSFGQNSQETQYF

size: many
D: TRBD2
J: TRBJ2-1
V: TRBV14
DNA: TGTGCCAGCAGCCGCTGGACTAGCGGTGACAATGAGCAGTTCTTC
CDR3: CASSRWTSGDNEQFF

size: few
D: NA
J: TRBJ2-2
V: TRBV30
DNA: TGTGCCTGGTCCCCCAGCGGGTTTACGGGGGAGCTGTTTTTT
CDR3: CAWSPSGFTGELFF

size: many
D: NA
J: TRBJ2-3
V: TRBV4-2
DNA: TGTGCCAGCAGCCAAGATCCGGGGCCAGATACGCAGTATTTT
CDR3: CASSQDPGPDTQYF

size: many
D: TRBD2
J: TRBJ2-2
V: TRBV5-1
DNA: TGCGCCAGCAGCTTGCTACCGGGACTAGCGGGGACGAACACCGGGGAGCTGTTTTTT
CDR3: CASSLLPGLAGTNTGELFF

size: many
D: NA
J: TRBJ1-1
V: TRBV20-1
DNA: TGCAGTGCTAGAGAGGGGAACACTGAAGCTTTCTTT
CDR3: CSAREGNTEAFF

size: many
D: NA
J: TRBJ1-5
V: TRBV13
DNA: TGTGCCAGCAGCTTAGGCCCGGAGCCCCAGCATTTT
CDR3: CASSLGPEPQHF

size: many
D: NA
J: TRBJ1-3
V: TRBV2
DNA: TGTGCCAGCATTACAGGTCTCTCTGGAAACACCATATATTTT
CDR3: CASITGLSGNTIYF

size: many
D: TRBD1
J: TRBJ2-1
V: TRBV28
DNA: TGTGCCAGCAGCTCAAGAACCGGGGACAGGATACCCTACAATGAGCAGTTCTTC
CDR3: CASSSRTGDRIPYNEQFF

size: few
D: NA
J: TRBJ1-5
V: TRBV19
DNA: TGTGCCAGTAGTAGAGACCGGGACAGCAATCAGCCCCAGCATTTT
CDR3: CASSRDRDSNQPQHF